The subject of this entry is one T cell receptor beta chain. PCR primers comprised 60 Vbeta and 13 Jbeta primers. Only in-frame clones appear in the TCRdb table, and some are missing; sequencing was by immunoSEQ multiplex PCR. The sample lists around 300,000 clones, about 90% occurring once. This sample was taken from a study of cytomegalovirus exposure and HLA in healthy donors. Germline assignment: CDR1 SEHNR and CDR2 FQNEAQ (reference sequence). The CDR3 consists of 15 residues. V dropped 9 bases and J dropped 0 bases, with 16 bases sitting between them. The source material was PBMCs. The clonotype originates from a woman between 18 and 29 years old in good health and CMV-seronegative. The gene calls are TRBV7-9 and TRBJ2-3; D is unresolved. CDR3 DNA sequence: TGTGCCAGTGCCGATGTCGGCGGTAGCACAGATACGCAGTATTTT. This translates into CASADVGGSTDTQYF. The variable domain in full, completed from reference TRBV7-9 and TRBJ2-3, reads DTGVSQNPRHKITKRGQNVTFRCDPISEHNRLYWYRQTLGQGPEFLTYFQNEAQLEKSRLLSDRFSAERPKGSFSTLEIQRTEQGDSAMYLCASADVGGSTDTQYFGPGTRLTVL.